This T cell receptor (beta chain) was sequenced for a study of blood T cells in healthy people across ages (dated by TCRdb to between 2014 and 2017). With regard to the full study: In model experiments, template switching captured about one uniquely barcoded TCR beta cDNA molecule for every two T cells. Using deep sequencing normalized with unique cDNA molecular identifiers, the study measured how TCR beta repertoire diversity changes with age. The donors were split into four age groups: young (average about 15 years), middle-aged (about 40), aged (more than 55) and long-lived (approximately 80). To avoid experimental bias, donors of different ages were randomly spread across the sequencing lanes. Using the same blood draw, the study looked at two additional independent replicas of 1 million unique cDNA reads for two donors, one aged 18 to 30 and the other aged 80 or older. Overall study outcomes, separate from this receptor: As age increased, observed TCR beta diversity per million T cells dropped in a roughly linear way, and a significant reduction was already evident by age about 40. The percentage of naive T cells measured by flow cytometry correlated strongly with observed TCR beta diversity. Estimates of total diversity based on one million sequenced T cells were considered lower bounds and underestimates. Conclusive comparison of naive and antigen-experienced compartments was prevented by the profiling of bulk unsorted PBMCs. The long-lived group showed more naive CD4+ T cells, fewer expanded clones and increased TCR diversity than the aged group, suggesting age selection. Donor CMV infection status was unknown, potentially confounding age-related changes in expanded clonotypes.

The library was prepared using 5' RACE. Sequencing instrument: Illumina HiSeq 2500. The second PCR ran for roughly 7 to 12 cycles and used a J-beta primer mix along with a sample-barcoded 5' primer. A unique molecular identifier was introduced onto each TCR beta cDNA molecule by a template-switch 5' adaptor carrying 12 random nucleotides. Each sample yielded at least 3 million CDR3-containing paired-end reads. The Mint cDNA synthesis kit, primed by a TRBC-specific oligonucleotide, was used to synthesize first-strand cDNA from all RNA. Following uracil-DNA glycosylase treatment, a first 18-cycle PCR with universal primers M1SS and BC2_uni_R was performed on all cDNA. Concerning the study's data processing: Normalization of each sample was performed by random selection of 1 million high-quality reads, each carrying a distinct molecular identifier. Instead of being binned into consensus sequences, reads with shared molecular identifiers were discarded. MiTCR, run with a Q25 quality threshold and the strictest error-elimination algorithm, handled CDR3 identification, clonotype clustering and error correction. Lower-bound total TCR beta diversity was estimated with a nonparametric unseen species model using Euler transformation. TCRdb trimmed the raw reads at Q25, called clones with MiXCR and kept productive beta chains. Each CDR3 protein appears once, grouped with its most common genes and DNA. TCRdb, not the original authors, processed these V and J calls. The sample table shows approximately 770,000 distinct CDR3 sequences, and nearly 60% are seen once. Of the sample, approximately 23% is held by the ten largest clones.

This clonotype was found a few times. This receptor's antigen is unknown. No much larger clone is present one base from it, and per-base qualities are unavailable. The CDR3 measures 14 amino acids from cysteine to phenylalanine. Left in the record is the CDR3 DNA by itself, 42 bases read in frame from the first base. Trimming takes 3 bases off V and 7 bases off J; junction bases not matched to a gene: 7. Sequences SGHTA (CDR1) and FQGNSA (CDR2) are obtained from the germline V gene. Donors were 30 to 45 systemically healthy Caucasian individuals from Russia aged roughly 6 to 90 years. Each donor gave ten milliliters of peripheral blood, drawn into EDTA-treated Vacutainer tubes. PBMCs were isolated by Ficoll-Paque density-gradient centrifugation, with at least 6 million obtained per sample. Total RNA, at least 6 micrograms per sample, was extracted from PBMCs with Trizol reagent. For every donor, an aliquot of PBMCs went through flow cytometry to measure the percentages of naive CD45RAhigh/CD27high T cells.

This TCR derives from a young man in good health. Sequencing was performed on blood. The chain joins TRBV7-2 to TRBJ2-7; TRBD2 lines up with 9 middle nucleotides. The CDR3 protein is CASSFISSGTEQYF. The nucleotide sequence is TGTGCCAGCAGCTTTATCTCTAGCGGGACTGAGCAGTACTTC.